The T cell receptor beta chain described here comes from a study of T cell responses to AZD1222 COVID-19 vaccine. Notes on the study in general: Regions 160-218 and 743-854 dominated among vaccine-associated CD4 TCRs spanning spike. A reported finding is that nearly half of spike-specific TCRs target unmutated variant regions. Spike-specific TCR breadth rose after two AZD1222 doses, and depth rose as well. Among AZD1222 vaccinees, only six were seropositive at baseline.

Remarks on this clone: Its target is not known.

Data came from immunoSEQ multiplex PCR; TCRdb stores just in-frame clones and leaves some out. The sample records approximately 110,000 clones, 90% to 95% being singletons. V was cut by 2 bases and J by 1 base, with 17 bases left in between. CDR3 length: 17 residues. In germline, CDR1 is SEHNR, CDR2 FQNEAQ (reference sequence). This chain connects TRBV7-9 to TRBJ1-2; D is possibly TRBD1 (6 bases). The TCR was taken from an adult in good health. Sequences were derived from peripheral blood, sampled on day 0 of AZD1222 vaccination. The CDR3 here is CASSLLGEGVGNYGYTF. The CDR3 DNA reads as TGTGCCAGCAGCTTACTAGGGGAGGGGGTAGGTAACTATGGCTACACCTTC.